This is a list of T cell receptor beta chains from one sample in a study of blood T cell repertoires in COVID-19. Data came from immunoSEQ multiplex PCR; TCRdb stores just in-frame clones and leaves some out. The sample contains 300,000 to 350,000 clones, about 91% of which appear only once. Input material: peripheral blood. These receptors were obtained from a man younger than 40 with COVID-19, enrolled during active disease. Both conserved end residues are part of each CDR3. Each record gives: D gene, J gene, clone size, V gene, CDR3 protein, CDR3 DNA. The D gene is left open where the match is weak. The size of a clone is reported for some rows only, either as once, few or many, or as a class for expanded clones.

. TRBJ1-6 . TRBV7-8 CATSRGGAAYSPLHF TGTGCCACCTCCCGCGGGGGTGCGGCATATTCACCCCTCCACTTT
. TRBJ2-2 few TRBV7-2 CASSYLGAANTGELFF TGTGCCAGCAGCTATCTGGGAGCGGCGAACACCGGGGAGCTGTTTTTT
TRBD1 TRBJ1-5 . TRBV5-1 CASSSGTGGATQHF TGCGCCAGCAGCTCAGGGACAGGGGGCGCGACTCAGCATTTT
. TRBJ1-1 once TRBV27 CASSLRSPGETEAFF TGTGCCAGCAGTTTAAGGAGCCCAGGGGAGACTGAAGCTTTCTTT
TRBD1 TRBJ2-6 . TRBV5-1 CASSGQVLSGANVLTF TGCGCCAGCAGCGGACAGGTTCTCTCTGGGGCCAACGTCCTGACTTTC
. TRBJ2-3 . TRBV9 CASSVGAAGTDTQYF TGTGCCAGCAGCGTAGGAGCGGCTGGCACAGATACGCAGTATTTT
TRBD1 TRBJ2-7 . TRBV13 CASSSGQVYEQYF TGTGCCAGCAGCTCGGGACAGGTCTACGAGCAGTACTTC
TRBD1 TRBJ2-7 few TRBV4-2 CASSHQTGVPFLSSYEQYF TGTGCCAGCAGCCACCAGACAGGGGTCCCTTTCCTCAGCTCCTACGAGCAGTACTTC
. TRBJ1-4 . TRBV3-1/TRBV3-2 CASSQEREPIGKLFF TGTGCCAGCAGCCAAGAACGGGAGCCCATTGGAAAACTGTTTTTT
. TRBJ1-3 . TRBV24-1 CATSDSNSRISGNTIYF TGTGCCACCAGTGATTCGAACAGCAGGATATCAGGAAACACCATATATTTT
TRBD1 TRBJ2-1 . TRBV24-1 CATRDRGNEQFF TGTGCCACCAGGGACAGGGGGAATGAGCAGTTCTTC
. TRBJ2-7 . TRBV19 CASSIYHAYPYEQYF TGTGCCAGTAGTATATATCATGCGTACCCCTACGAGCAGTACTTC
TRBD1 TRBJ1-1 . TRBV7-9 CASSTQGAVNTEAFF TGTGCCAGCAGCACCCAGGGGGCGGTGAACACTGAAGCTTTCTTT
. TRBJ1-1 . TRBV7-8 CASSLKVSTEAFF TGTGCCAGCAGCTTAAAAGTCAGCACTGAAGCTTTCTTT
. TRBJ1-1 . TRBV4-1 CASSQGVAKERNTEAFF TGCGCCAGCAGCCAAGGGGTGGCGAAAGAGCGAAACACTGAAGCTTTCTTT
TRBD1 TRBJ1-1 . TRBV11-2 CASSYHPGQGVLNTEAFF TGTGCCAGCAGCTACCACCCGGGACAGGGAGTCCTGAACACTGAAGCTTTCTTT
TRBD1 TRBJ1-2 . TRBV28 CASSLDRPNYGYTF TGTGCCAGCAGCCTGGACAGGCCTAACTATGGCTACACCTTC
. TRBJ1-1 . TRBV6-5 CASTGTIDTEAFF TGTGCCAGCACCGGGACAATTGACACTGAAGCTTTCTTT
TRBD1 TRBJ2-6 . TRBV7-3 CASSLTRGQSSGANVLTF TGTGCCAGCAGCTTAACGAGGGGACAGAGCTCTGGGGCCAACGTCCTGACTTTC
. TRBJ1-1 . TRBV10-3 CAISGRVTEAFF TGTGCCATCAGTGGGAGGGTCACTGAAGCTTTCTTT
TRBD1 TRBJ1-1 . TRBV11-2 CASSSGQGWISEAFF TGTGCCAGCAGCTCCGGACAGGGGTGGATCTCTGAAGCTTTCTTT
TRBD1 TRBJ1-1 . TRBV7-9 CASSLEKRGDRNTEAFF TGTGCCAGCAGCTTAGAGAAGCGGGGGGACAGGAACACTGAAGCTTTCTTT
. TRBJ1-1 . TRBV21-1 CASSKGQEAFF TGTGCCAGCAGCAAAGGACAAGAAGCTTTCTTT
TRBD2 TRBJ2-7 few TRBV28 CASSLFTGGEQYF TGTGCCAGCAGTTTATTCACGGGGGGCGAGCAGTACTTC
. TRBJ2-2 . TRBV11-2 CASSLELIGGNTGELFF TGTGCCAGCAGCTTAGAACTCATCGGGGGAAACACCGGGGAGCTGTTTTTT
. TRBJ1-1 . TRBV7-8 CASSTRQVVLNTEAFF TGTGCCAGCAGCACACGACAGGTGGTGTTGAACACTGAAGCTTTCTTT
. TRBJ1-1 . TRBV18 CASSPGTPNTEAFF TGTGCCAGCTCACCCGGGACACCAAACACTGAAGCTTTCTTT
. TRBJ1-5 once TRBV7-9 CASSFQASNQPQHF TGTGCCAGCAGCTTCCAGGCTAGCAATCAGCCCCAGCATTTT
TRBD2 TRBJ2-5 . TRBV19 CASSIDPGGGETQYF TGTGCCAGTAGTATAGACCCCGGGGGGGGTGAGACCCAGTACTTC
. TRBJ2-5 . TRBV30 CAWNRHSQETQYF TGTGCCTGGAATCGTCACAGCCAAGAGACCCAGTACTTC
TRBD1 TRBJ2-7 . TRBV5-1 CASSPAGNRGAYEQYF TGCGCCAGCAGCCCCGCCGGGAACAGGGGCGCCTACGAGCAGTACTTC
. TRBJ1-2 . TRBV5-4 CASSPERGNYGYTF TGTGCCAGCAGCCCTGAAAGGGGAAACTATGGCTACACCTTC
TRBD1 TRBJ2-7 . TRBV7-9 CASSPRTGSYEQYF TGTGCCAGCAGCCCTCGGACAGGGAGCTACGAGCAGTACTTC
. TRBJ2-3 . TRBV19 CASSISGDTQYF TGTGCCAGTAGTATCTCCGGAGATACGCAGTATTTT
. TRBJ2-5 . TRBV3-1/TRBV3-2 CASTVVHRGASRETQYF TGTGCCAGCACCGTCGTCCACCGGGGGGCGAGCCGGGAGACCCAGTACTTC
. TRBJ2-7 once TRBV14 CASSQVGIVYEQYF TGTGCCAGCAGCCAAGTGGGCATCGTCTACGAGCAGTACTTC
. TRBJ2-7 . TRBV5-1 CASSSTGFRVGEQYF TGCGCCAGCAGCTCAACCGGGTTCAGGGTGGGTGAGCAGTACTTC
TRBD1 TRBJ1-1 . TRBV6-5 CASRVAGQGTTEAFF TGTGCCAGCAGAGTGGCGGGACAGGGGACCACTGAAGCTTTCTTT
. TRBJ2-5 few TRBV20-1 CSAGGQETQYF TGCAGTGCCGGAGGCCAAGAGACCCAGTACTTC
TRBD2 TRBJ2-3 once TRBV6-5 CASSYSSSGRDTQYF TGTGCCAGCAGTTACTCATCTAGCGGGAGAGATACGCAGTATTTT
TRBD2 TRBJ2-7 once TRBV6-5 CASSVAGGRSYEQYF TGTGCCAGCAGCGTAGCGGGAGGTAGGTCCTACGAGCAGTACTTC
. TRBJ2-4 . TRBV29-1 CSVEDRGRAKNIQYF TGCAGCGTTGAAGATAGGGGTAGGGCCAAAAACATTCAGTACTTC
. TRBJ1-3 . TRBV18 CASSPWRGNTIYF TGTGCCAGCTCACCATGGAGGGGAAACACCATATATTTT
. TRBJ2-7 . TRBV6-2/TRBV6-3 CASSYPQPYEQYF TGTGCCAGCAGTTACCCACAGCCCTACGAGCAGTACTTC
. TRBJ1-2 . TRBV12-3/TRBV12-4 CASSSGQGNGYTF TGTGCCAGCAGTTCCGGTCAGGGAAATGGCTACACCTTC
TRBD1 TRBJ2-6 . TRBV7-3 CASSFLGTDSGANVLTF TGTGCCAGCAGCTTCCTCGGGACAGACTCTGGGGCCAACGTCCTGACTTTC
TRBD1 TRBJ1-6 . TRBV7-3 CASSLLGTGGNSPLHF TGTGCCAGCAGCTTACTAGGGACAGGGGGTAATTCACCCCTCCACTTT
TRBD1 TRBJ2-4 . TRBV4-3 CASSQTGQNIQYF TGCGCCAGCAGCCAGACAGGGCAAAACATTCAGTACTTC
. TRBJ1-1 once TRBV7-8 CASSLGAQGYTEAFF TGTGCCAGCAGCTTAGGTGCCCAGGGGTACACTGAAGCTTTCTTT
TRBD1 TRBJ1-5 . TRBV5-6 CASSLATGAINQPQHF TGTGCCAGCAGCTTGGCAACAGGGGCTATCAATCAGCCCCAGCATTTT
TRBD1 TRBJ1-2 . TRBV7-2 CASSFTGGYYGYTF TGTGCCAGCAGCTTCACAGGGGGCTACTATGGCTACACCTTC